This TCR beta chain appears in the sequencing data of a study of blood T cell repertoires in COVID-19. V was pared by 7 bases and J by 7 bases, with 14 bases between. The CDR3 is 11 amino acids. CDR1 and CDR2 from the germline V gene are SQVTM and ANQGSEA. Clones were sequenced by immunoSEQ multiplex PCR, and TCRdb holds only the in-frame ones, with some missing. The table includes more than 250,000 clones, more than 80% detected once. The clonotype originates from a woman in her fifties or sixties with COVID-19, enrolled during active disease. Sequences were obtained from peripheral blood. The J gene is TRBJ2-7, the V gene TRBV29-1, with D possibly TRBD2 on 5 matching bases. The CDR3 is CSGLKGAEQYF. CDR3 DNA sequence: TGCAGCGGACTAAAAGGAGCAGAGCAGTACTTC.